This record concerns one T cell receptor beta chain sequence. Its antigen is not identified. This sample stems from a study of response to subunit inactivated influenza vaccine. One entry per CDR3 protein results from TCRdb running MiXCR on the RT-PCR reads. In the table there are over 450,000 distinct CDR3 sequences, about an eighth of which are singletons. Study-level points and caveats: The study's authors posited that every seasonal influenza vaccination enlists few new T cells.

This CDR3 has 13 residues. From germline, CDR1 is MNHEY and CDR2 SMNVEV (reference sequence). J lost 5 bases, V lost 5 bases, and 2 bases had no gene match. This sample comprised PBMCs from blood, obtained about 6 weeks after vaccination. This chain links TRBV27 with TRBJ1-1; 10 positions agree with TRBD1. The receptor was isolated from a man aged 45-65 years who received an inactivated influenza vaccine. CDR3: CASSADRGTEAFF. For the CDR3, the DNA is TGTGCCAGCAGTGCGGACAGGGGGACTGAAGCTTTCTTT.